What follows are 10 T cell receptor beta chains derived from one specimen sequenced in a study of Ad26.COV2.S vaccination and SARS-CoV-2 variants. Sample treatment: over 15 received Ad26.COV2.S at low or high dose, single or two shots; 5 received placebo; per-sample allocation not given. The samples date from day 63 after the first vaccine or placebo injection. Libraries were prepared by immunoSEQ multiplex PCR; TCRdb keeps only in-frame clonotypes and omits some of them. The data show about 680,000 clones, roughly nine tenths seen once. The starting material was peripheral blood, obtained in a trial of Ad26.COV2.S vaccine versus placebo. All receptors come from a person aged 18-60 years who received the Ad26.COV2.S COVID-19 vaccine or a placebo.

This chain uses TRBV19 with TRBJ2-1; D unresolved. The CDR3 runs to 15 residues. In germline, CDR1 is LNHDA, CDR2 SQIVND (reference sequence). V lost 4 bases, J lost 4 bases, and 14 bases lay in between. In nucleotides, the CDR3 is TGTGCCAGTAGTACGCTCCCCAGAACATACAATGAGCAGTTCTTC. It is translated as CASSTLPRTYNEQFF.

CDR3 sequence: CASSLTPTSGDTQYF. In DNA, the CDR3 is TGTGCCAGCAGCCTGACCCCGACTAGCGGAGATACGCAGTATTTT. The rearrangement uses TRBV7-7 and TRBJ2-3, with TRBD2 matching 9 bases. The CDR3 has 15 residues. With 5 bases clipped from V and 5 bases from J, the junction kept 8 bases outside the gene matches. CDR1 and CDR2 (germline): SSHAT, FNYEAQ (reference sequence).

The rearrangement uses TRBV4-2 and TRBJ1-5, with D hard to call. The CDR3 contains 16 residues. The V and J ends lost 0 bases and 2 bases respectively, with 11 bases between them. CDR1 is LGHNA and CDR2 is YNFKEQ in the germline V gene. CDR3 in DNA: TGTGCCAGCAGCCAAGATATGAAGACACGCAATCAGCCCCAGCATTTT. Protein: CASSQDMKTRNQPQHF.

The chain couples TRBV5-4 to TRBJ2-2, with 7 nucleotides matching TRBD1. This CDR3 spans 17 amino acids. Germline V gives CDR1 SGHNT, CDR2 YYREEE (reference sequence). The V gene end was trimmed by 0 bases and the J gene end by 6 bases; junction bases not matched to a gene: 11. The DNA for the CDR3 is TGTGCCAGCAGCTTGGTTCCTAGGGGGCGCTTTCCCGGGGAGCTGTTTTTT. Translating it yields CASSLVPRGRFPGELFF.

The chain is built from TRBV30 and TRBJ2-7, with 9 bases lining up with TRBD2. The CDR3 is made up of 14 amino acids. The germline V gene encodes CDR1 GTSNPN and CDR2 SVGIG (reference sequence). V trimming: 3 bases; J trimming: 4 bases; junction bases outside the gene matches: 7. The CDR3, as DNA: TGTGCCTGGAGGTTGCGGGGGGGAAGTTACGAGCAGTACTTC. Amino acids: CAWRLRGGSYEQYF. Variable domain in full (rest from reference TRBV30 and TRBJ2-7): SQTIHQWPATLVQPVGSPLSLECTVEGTSNPNLYWYRQAAGRGLQLLFYSVGIGQISSEVPQNLSASRPQDRQFILSSKKLLLSDSGFYLCAWRLRGGSYEQYFGPGTRLTVT.

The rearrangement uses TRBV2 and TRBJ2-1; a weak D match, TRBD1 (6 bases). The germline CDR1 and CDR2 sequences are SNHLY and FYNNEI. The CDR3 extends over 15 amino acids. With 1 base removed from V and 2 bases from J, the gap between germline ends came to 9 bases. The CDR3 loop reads CASSEEGQPYNEQFF. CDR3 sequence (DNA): TGTGCCAGCAGTGAAGAGGGACAACCCTACAATGAGCAGTTCTTC.

The CDR3 loop reads CASSSSGTEGVETQYF. The CDR3 DNA follows: TGTGCCAGCAGCTCCTCCGGGACAGAAGGAGTCGAGACCCAGTACTTC. The chain employs TRBV11-3 and TRBJ2-5; 7 nucleotides agree with TRBD1. J gave up 5 bases and V 4 bases, and 13 bases lay outside the gene matches. The CDR3 sequence is 16 residues long. Germline V lookup: CDR1 SGHNT, CDR2 YENEEA.

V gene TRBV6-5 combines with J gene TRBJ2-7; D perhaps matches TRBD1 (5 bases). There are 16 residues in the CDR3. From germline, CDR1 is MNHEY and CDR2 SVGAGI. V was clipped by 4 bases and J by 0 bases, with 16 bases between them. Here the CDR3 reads CASSFGLGESSYEQYF. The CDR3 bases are TGTGCCAGCAGTTTCGGGCTAGGGGAATCCTCCTACGAGCAGTACTTC.

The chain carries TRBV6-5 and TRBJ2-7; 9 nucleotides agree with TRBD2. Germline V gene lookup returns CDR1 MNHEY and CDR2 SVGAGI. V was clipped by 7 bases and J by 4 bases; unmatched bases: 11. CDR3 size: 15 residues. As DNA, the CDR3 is TGTGCCAGCACCCCTGCGGGAGGGCCGTCATACGAGCAGTACTTC. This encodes CASTPAGGPSYEQYF.

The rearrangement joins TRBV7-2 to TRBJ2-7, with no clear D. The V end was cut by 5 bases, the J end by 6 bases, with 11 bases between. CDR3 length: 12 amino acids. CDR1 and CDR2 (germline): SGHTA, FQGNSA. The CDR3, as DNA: TGTGCCAGCAGCCCCTACTCCCGCGAGCAGTACTTC. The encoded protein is CASSPYSREQYF. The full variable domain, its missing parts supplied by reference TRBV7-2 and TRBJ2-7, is GAGVSQSPSNKVTEKGKDVELRCDPISGHTALYWYRQSLGQGLEFLIYFQGNSAPDKSGLPSDRFSAERTGGSVSTLTIQRTQQEDSAVYLCASSPYSREQYFGPGTRLTVT.